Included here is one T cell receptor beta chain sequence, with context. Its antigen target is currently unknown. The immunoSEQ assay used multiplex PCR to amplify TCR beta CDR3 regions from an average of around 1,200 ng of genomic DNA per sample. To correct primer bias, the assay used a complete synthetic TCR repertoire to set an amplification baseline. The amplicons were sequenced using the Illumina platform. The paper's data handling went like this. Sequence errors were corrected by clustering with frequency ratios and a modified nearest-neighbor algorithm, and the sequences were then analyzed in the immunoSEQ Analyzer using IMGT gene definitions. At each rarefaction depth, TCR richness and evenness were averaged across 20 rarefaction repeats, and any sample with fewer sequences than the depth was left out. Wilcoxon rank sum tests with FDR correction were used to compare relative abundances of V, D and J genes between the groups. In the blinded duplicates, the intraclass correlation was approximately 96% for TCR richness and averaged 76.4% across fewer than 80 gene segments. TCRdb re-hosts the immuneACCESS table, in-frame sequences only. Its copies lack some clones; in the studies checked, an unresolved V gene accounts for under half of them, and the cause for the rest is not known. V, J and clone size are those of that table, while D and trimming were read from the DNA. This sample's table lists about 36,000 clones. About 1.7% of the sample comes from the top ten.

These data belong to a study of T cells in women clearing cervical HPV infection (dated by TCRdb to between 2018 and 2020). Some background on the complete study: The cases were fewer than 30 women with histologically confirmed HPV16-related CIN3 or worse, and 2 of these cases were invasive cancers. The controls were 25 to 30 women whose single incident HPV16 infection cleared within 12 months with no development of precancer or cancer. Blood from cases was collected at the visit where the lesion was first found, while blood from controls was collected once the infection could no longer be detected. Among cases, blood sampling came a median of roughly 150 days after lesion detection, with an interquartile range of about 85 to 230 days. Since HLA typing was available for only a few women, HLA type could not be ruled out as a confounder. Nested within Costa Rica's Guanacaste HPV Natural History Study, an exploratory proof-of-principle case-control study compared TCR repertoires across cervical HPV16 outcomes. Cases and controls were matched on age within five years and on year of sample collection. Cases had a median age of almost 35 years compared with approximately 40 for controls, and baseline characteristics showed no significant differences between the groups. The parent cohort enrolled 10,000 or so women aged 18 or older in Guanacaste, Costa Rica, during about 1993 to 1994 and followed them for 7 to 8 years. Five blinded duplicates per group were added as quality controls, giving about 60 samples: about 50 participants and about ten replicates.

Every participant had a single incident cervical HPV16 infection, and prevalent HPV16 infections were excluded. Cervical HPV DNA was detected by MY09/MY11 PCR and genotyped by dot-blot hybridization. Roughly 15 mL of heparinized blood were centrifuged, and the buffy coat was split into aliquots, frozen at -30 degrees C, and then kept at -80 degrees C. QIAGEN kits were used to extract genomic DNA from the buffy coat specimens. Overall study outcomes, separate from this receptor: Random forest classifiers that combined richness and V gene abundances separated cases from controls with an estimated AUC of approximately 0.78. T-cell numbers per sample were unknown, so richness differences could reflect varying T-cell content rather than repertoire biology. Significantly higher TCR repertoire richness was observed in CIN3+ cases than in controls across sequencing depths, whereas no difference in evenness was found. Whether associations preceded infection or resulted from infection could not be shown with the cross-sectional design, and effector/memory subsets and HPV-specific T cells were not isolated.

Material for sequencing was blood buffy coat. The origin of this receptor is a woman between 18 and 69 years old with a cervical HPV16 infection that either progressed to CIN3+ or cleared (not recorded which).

The CDR3 DNA, read in part, is TGCGCCAGCAGCTTCGGACAGGGGAGGAATGAG. This translates into CASSFGQGRNE. The CDR3 as a whole reads CASSFGQGRNEQFF. Recombination connected TRBV5-1 to TRBJ2-1; 9 bases in the middle match TRBD1. The read falls 3 residues short of the CDR3 end, and the missing part is taken from the germline J gene. The CDR3 spans 14 residues, from the cysteine through the phenylalanine. The DNA shown is the part of the CDR3 that was read: 33 bases, in frame from base 1. According to the germline V gene, CDR1 reads SGHRS and CDR2 reads YFSETQ. The germline V and J ends show losses of 2 bases and 7 bases respectively, and no gene match explains 4 bases of the junction.